The next 8 T cell receptor beta chains were all read from a single sample in a study of OX40 agonist ivuxolimab in advanced cancers. Using immunoSEQ multiplex PCR, the repertoire was profiled, and TCRdb retains in-frame clones only, with some absent. Found here are about 18,000 clones, just under 75% of them singletons; the top ten hold approximately 22%. The material sequenced was CD4+ or CD8+ T cells sorted from blood, taken in a trial of the OX40 agonist ivuxolimab. These receptors were obtained from an adult with an advanced solid tumor such as melanoma, head and neck, liver or kidney cancer.

The CDR3 sequence: CASSEQQGIGGYTF. The DNA for the CDR3 is TGTGCCAGCAGCGAACAACAGGGGATCGGCGGCTACACCTTC. V usage is TRBV9 and J usage is TRBJ1-2; 7 bases agree with TRBD1. This CDR3 is 14 amino acids long. The germline V gene encodes CDR1 SGDLS and CDR2 YYNGEE. With V trimmed by 3 bases and J by 8 bases, 10 bases remained unmatched.

This clone showed up just a few times. V is TRBV4-3 and J is TRBJ2-7; D remains ambiguous. Germline-derived CDR1 and CDR2 are LGHNA and YSLEER. Trimming removed 0 bases from V and 0 bases from J, with 6 bases in between. The CDR3 has 14 amino acids. The CDR3, as DNA: TGCGCCAGCAGCCAAGACGGCACCTCCTACGAGCAGTACTTC. It is translated as CASSQDGTSYEQYF.

This clone has a single count. The gene calls are TRBV28 and TRBJ2-3; D might be TRBD1 or TRBD2, each matching 5 bases. V was cut by 3 bases and J by 0 bases, with 13 bases left in between. Germline CDR1 MDHEN, CDR2 SYDVKM. This CDR3 region has 16 residues. The DNA for the CDR3 is TGTGCCAGCAGTTTGGGGACGTTCACTAGCACAGATACGCAGTATTTT. Protein: CASSLGTFTSTDTQYF.

V and J are TRBV4-3 and TRBJ2-5, with TRBD1 matching 7 bases. The CDR3 is 15 amino acids. Germline V CDR1 and CDR2: LGHNA, YSLEER. V was clipped by 0 bases and J by 5 bases; unmatched bases: 6. The CDR3 bases are TGCGCCAGCAGCCAAGATGTCGGGACAGCTGAGACCCAGTACTTC. Its translation: CASSQDVGTAETQYF.

The J gene is TRBJ1-5, the V gene TRBV6-6; maybe TRBD1 (6 bases). The CDR3 totals 16 residues. V lost 0 bases to trimming and J lost 4 bases, with 13 bases between them. Germline assignment: CDR1 MNHNY and CDR2 SVGAGI (reference sequence). DNA for the CDR3: TGTGCCAGCAGTTACTCCACGGGGGCAAGAAATCAGCCCCAGCATTTT. Its protein is CASSYSTGARNQPQHF.

This chain uses TRBV28 with TRBJ1-1; D may be TRBD1 (6 bases). Trimming left V 4 bases short and J 5 bases short, with 14 bases between. There are 14 residues in the CDR3. Germline CDR1 and CDR2: MDHEN and SYDVKM. The DNA of the CDR3 is TGTGCCAGCAGTTCGGGGGGGCAAAGAACTGAAGCTTTCTTT. Amino acids: CASSSGGQRTEAFF.

The V call is TRBV28, the J call TRBJ2-5; 8 nucleotides line up with TRBD2. The CDR3 spans 15 residues. J lost 1 base, V lost 4 bases, and 5 bases had no gene match. Germline-derived CDR1 and CDR2 are MDHEN and SYDVKM. CDR3 in amino acids: CASSYPSGGQETQYF. In nucleotides, the CDR3 is TGTGCCAGCAGTTATCCCAGCGGGGGCCAAGAGACCCAGTACTTC.

The rearrangement links TRBV5-5 to TRBJ2-7; tentatively, D is TRBD1 (5 bases). This CDR3 region has 14 residues. V lost 2 bases and J lost 6, with 15 bases in between. Looked up from germline, CDR1 is SGHKS and CDR2 is YYEKEE (reference sequence). CDR3 in amino acids: CASSFDLTGFEQYF. Here the CDR3 DNA reads TGTGCCAGCAGCTTCGATCTAACAGGCTTCGAGCAGTACTTC.